The 16 T cell receptor beta chains reported below all come from one sample, sequenced in a study of control samples from healthy donors and cancer patients. Sequencing was performed with immunoSEQ multiplex PCR; in TCRdb, only in-frame clones are kept and a portion is missing. This table holds 120,000 to 150,000 clones, approximately 90% found once. Sequenced sample: blood. These receptor sequences come from a young woman in good health.

The rearrangement links TRBV27 to TRBJ1-5; D might be TRBD1 (5 bases). Germline values: CDR1 MNHEY, CDR2 SMNVEV (reference sequence). V was trimmed by 3 bases and J by 1 base, leaving 7 bases between them. The CDR3 is 14 residues long. CDR3 loop: CASSFRDSNQPQHF. The CDR3 DNA is TGTGCCAGCAGTTTCCGGGACAGCAATCAGCCCCAGCATTTT.

In its sample, this clone was seen a few times. The J gene is TRBJ2-3, the V gene TRBV29-1; 10 positions match TRBD2. Germline CDR1 and CDR2: SQVTM and ANQGSEA. V was pared by 5 bases and J by 5 bases, with 10 bases of the junction left unmatched. This CDR3 has 15 residues. CDR3: CSVSTSLAGGDTQYF. CDR3 in DNA: TGCAGCGTTTCCACTTCCTTAGCGGGAGGAGATACGCAGTATTTT.

V usage is TRBV19 and J usage is TRBJ1-1; possibly TRBD1 for D (6 bases). CDR1 is LNHDA and CDR2 is SQIVND in the germline V gene (reference sequence). The V and J ends lost 5 bases and 6 bases respectively, with 10 bases between them. The CDR3 length is 12 residues. The CDR3 loop reads CASSPKGAEAFF. The CDR3 nucleotides are TGTGCCAGTAGTCCCAAGGGGGCTGAAGCTTTCTTT.

This sequence joins TRBV18 and TRBJ2-7; 8 bases line up with TRBD2. Unmatched junction bases numbered 6, after V lost 3 bases and J lost 2 bases. There are 15 residues in the CDR3. The germline gives CDR1 KGHSH, CDR2 LQKENI. The CDR3 bases are TGTGCCAGCTCACCTATTCTAGCGGGCGCCTACGAGCAGTACTTC. This encodes CASSPILAGAYEQYF.

The V gene is TRBV7-8, the J gene TRBJ1-3; D gene unclear. This CDR3 is built from 15 residues. Trimming stripped 2 bases from V and 1 base from J, with 9 bases between. Germline CDR1 and CDR2: SGHVS and FQNEAQ. CDR3 protein: CASSLKVTSGNTIYF. CDR3 bases: TGTGCCAGCAGCTTAAAGGTGACATCTGGAAACACCATATATTTT.

This clone was seen a single time. J is TRBJ1-4 and V is TRBV7-2; a possible D gene is TRBD1 (6 bases). The CDR3 has 16 amino acids. The germline V and J ends were trimmed by 2 bases and 4 bases, with 14 bases remaining between them. Per the germline V gene, CDR1 is SGHTA and CDR2 is FQGNSA. CDR3: CASSLSLRGGNEKLFF. CDR3 nucleotide sequence: TGTGCCAGCAGCTTAAGTCTTAGGGGGGGTAATGAAAAACTGTTTTTT.

The genes are TRBV28 and TRBJ1-5; 9 nucleotides match TRBD1. The CDR3 loop spans 15 amino acids. Germline lookup yields CDR1 MDHEN and CDR2 SYDVKM. V was pared by 4 bases and J by 7 bases, with 8 bases of the junction left unmatched. In DNA form, the CDR3 reads TGTGCCAGCAGTTCCCGGGACAGGGATATACAGCCCCAGCATTTT. Translated: CASSSRDRDIQPQHF.

The rearrangement joins TRBV2 to TRBJ1-5; D possibly corresponds to TRBD1 (6 bases). The germline CDR1 and CDR2 sequences are SNHLY and FYNNEI. The CDR3 totals 13 residues. Trimming took 8 bases from V and 7 from J, leaving 15 bases between them. DNA for the CDR3: TGTGCCAGCGAGGGGGGGGCAGGACAGCCCCAGCATTTT. Translated: CASEGGAGQPQHF.

The chain couples TRBV28 to TRBJ1-3; maybe TRBD1 (6 bases). Trimming pared 4 bases from V and 4 bases from J, leaving 11 bases between. The length of the CDR3 is 14 residues. Germline V gives CDR1 MDHEN, CDR2 SYDVKM. The CDR3 here is CASSSGGLGNTIYF. For the CDR3, the DNA is TGTGCCAGCAGTTCGGGGGGCCTCGGAAACACCATATATTTT.

The chain joins TRBV28 to TRBJ1-6; D may be TRBD1 (5 bases). CDR3 length: 17 amino acids. The germline V and J ends were trimmed by 6 bases and 5 bases, with 20 bases remaining between them. CDR1 is MDHEN and CDR2 is SYDVKM in the germline V gene. DNA of the CDR3: TGTGCCAGCAGAACCCTGGGGGGACGCGGGGATAATTCACCCCTCCACTTT. It yields the protein CASRTLGGRGDNSPLHF.

V is TRBV28 and J is TRBJ2-1, with D unclear. The CDR3 consists of 15 residues. Germline values: CDR1 MDHEN, CDR2 SYDVKM. V lost 2 bases and J 3 bases, leaving 11 bases between the germline ends. CDR3 nucleotides: TGTGCCAGCAGTTTAGTTCTCGGTAGCTACAATGAGCAGTTCTTC. Residues: CASSLVLGSYNEQFF.

This chain joins TRBV29-1 and TRBJ1-2; maybe TRBD1 (5 bases). CDR3 length equals 12 residues. Germline V CDR1 and CDR2: SQVTM, ANQGSEA. Trimming cost V 8 bases and J 8 bases, with 18 bases left between them. CDR3 coding DNA: TGCAGCTCCGCCGCTGACAGACTCGGCTACACCTTC. Protein: CSSAADRLGYTF.

This clone is a singleton in its sample. The chain links TRBV7-2 to TRBJ2-3; 14 bases are a match to TRBD2. V trimming: 5 bases; J trimming: 3 bases; junction bases outside the gene matches: 4. The length of the CDR3 is 16 residues. Germline V gene data show CDR1 as SGHTA and CDR2 as FQGNSA. The CDR3 protein is CASSDGLAGGTDTQYF. CDR3 in DNA: TGTGCCAGCAGCGACGGACTAGCGGGAGGAACAGATACGCAGTATTTT. Full variable domain (rest looked up from reference TRBV7-2 and TRBJ2-3): GAGVSQSPSNKVTEKGKDVELRCDPISGHTALYWYRQSLGQGLEFLIYFQGNSAPDKSGLPSDRFSAERTGGSVSTLTIQRTQQEDSAVYLCASSDGLAGGTDTQYFGPGTRLTVL.

V is TRBV7-9 and J is TRBJ1-4, with D maybe TRBD1 (5 bases). Between the trimmed V and J ends, which lost 1 base and 6 bases, there was a span of 12 bases. This CDR3 has 15 residues. Germline CDR1 SEHNR, CDR2 FQNEAQ (reference sequence). CDR3 sequence reads: CASSLGQGSDEKLFF. The CDR3 nucleotides read TGTGCCAGCAGCTTAGGGCAGGGAAGTGATGAAAAACTGTTTTTT.

The J gene is TRBJ1-3, the V gene TRBV6-6, with 7 bases that match TRBD1. V lost 5 bases to trimming and J lost 2 bases; unmatched junction nucleotides: 12. CDR1 and CDR2 (germline): MNHNY, SVGAGI (reference sequence). The CDR3 loop spans 17 amino acids. The CDR3 DNA follows: TGTGCCAGCAGTCGACAAGACAGGGCTTCGGCTGGAAACACCATATATTTT. This sequence encodes CASSRQDRASAGNTIYF.

The J gene is TRBJ1-2, the V gene TRBV3-1 (or the pseudogene TRBV3-2); D is perhaps TRBD1 (5 bases). From germline, CDR1 is LGHDT and CDR2 YNNKEL (reference sequence). This CDR3 is built from 12 residues. V was shortened by 4 bases and J by 7 bases, with 10 bases between the two germline ends. The DNA for the CDR3 is TGTGCCAGCAGCCTACCAGGGTTTGGCTACACCTTC. Translated, it gives CASSLPGFGYTF.